Presented here are 23 T cell receptor beta chains from one specimen sequenced in a study of blood T cell repertoires in COVID-19. Clones were read by immunoSEQ multiplex PCR, and TCRdb kept only the in-frame ones, dropping some. The profile shows roughly 200,000 clones, approximately 89% of them singletons. Material: PBMCs or T cells enriched from blood (not recorded which). These TCRs come from a woman aged 40 to 50 with acute COVID-19.

The CDR3 spells CASSEQGTRNSPLHF. The CDR3 region has the DNA TGTGCCAGTAGTGAACAGGGGACGCGTAATTCACCCCTCCACTTT. The chain links TRBV19 to TRBJ1-6; TRBD1 matches at 7 bases. Germline lookup yields CDR1 LNHDA and CDR2 SQIVND (reference sequence). The CDR3 is 15 amino acids. V lost 5 bases to trimming and J lost 6 bases; unmatched junction nucleotides: 7.

The chain links TRBV18 to TRBJ1-3; tentative D call: TRBD1 (5 bases). CDR1 is KGHSH and CDR2 is LQKENI in the germline V gene. V lost 2 bases, J lost 0 bases, and 8 bases lay in between. The CDR3 contains 15 residues. The CDR3 coding sequence is TGTGCCAGCTCACCAAATCAGGGCTCTGGAAACACCATATATTTT. Residues: CASSPNQGSGNTIYF.

V gene TRBV4-3 combines with J gene TRBJ2-7; 10 bases map to TRBD1. CDR3 length equals 16 residues. V shed 3 bases and J 1 base; nucleotides not matched to a gene: 6. The V gene's germline CDR1 is LGHNA and CDR2 YSLEER. The chain's CDR3 is CASSHSGTGESYEQYF. In DNA form, the CDR3 reads TGCGCCAGCAGCCACTCCGGGACAGGGGAATCCTACGAGCAGTACTTC.

This rearrangement joins TRBV5-1 to TRBJ2-6, with a weak D call TRBD1 (5 bases). The CDR3 covers 15 residues. The germline V and J ends were trimmed by 1 base and 2 bases, with 7 bases remaining between them. Germline V CDR1 and CDR2: SGHRS, YFSETQ. CDR3 region: CASSLRQPGANVLTF. Here the CDR3 DNA reads TGCGCCAGCAGCTTGAGACAGCCTGGGGCCAACGTCCTGACTTTC.

The rearrangement uses TRBV3-1 (or the pseudogene TRBV3-2) and TRBJ1-2; the D gene is possibly TRBD1 (6 bases). Germline V gives CDR1 LGHDT, CDR2 YNNKEL (reference sequence). The CDR3 is 16 amino acids. The V end lost 4 bases, the J end lost 6 bases, and 21 bases lay between the germline ends. The CDR3 DNA follows: TGTGCCAGCAGCCCTCTTATCATGGGGGGGCGGGATGGCTACACCTTC. This codes for CASSPLIMGGRDGYTF.

V is TRBV4-1 and J is TRBJ2-3; tentatively, D is TRBD1 (5 bases). Trimming pared 1 base from V and 5 bases from J, leaving 13 bases between. CDR3 length: 15 amino acids. The germline gives CDR1 MGHRA, CDR2 YSYEKL. The CDR3 DNA reads TGCGCCAGCAGCCAAGTCCCCTCAGGGATAGATACGCAGTATTTT. Amino acids: CASSQVPSGIDTQYF.

V is TRBV4-2 and J is TRBJ2-5; 10 bases fit TRBD2. The trim removed 0 bases at V and 2 bases at J, leaving 6 bases unmatched. The CDR3 spans 17 residues. Germline CDR1 and CDR2: LGHNA and YNFKEQ. The CDR3 protein is CASSQELGSGGQETQYF. Written as DNA, the CDR3 is TGTGCCAGCAGCCAAGAGTTAGGTAGCGGGGGGCAAGAGACCCAGTACTTC.

The chain uses TRBV24-1 and TRBJ2-7; D perhaps matches TRBD1 (6 bases). The CDR3 loop spans 13 amino acids. CDR1 and CDR2 (germline): KGHDR, SFDVKD. Trimming shortened V by 4 bases and J by 7 bases, and 13 bases separated the two germline ends. Written as DNA, the CDR3 is TGTGCCACCAGTGACCATGGGGACAAAGAGCAGTACTTC. It translates to CATSDHGDKEQYF.

The chain couples TRBV29-1 to TRBJ1-5; TRBD1 matches 8 bases. The CDR3 is 14 residues long. The germline V gene has CDR1 SQVTM and CDR2 ANQGSEA. The ends lost 3 bases at V and 1 base at J; junction bases unmatched: 2. CDR3 in DNA: TGCAGCGTTGAGACAGGGGAAAGCAATCAGCCCCAGCATTTT. Protein: CSVETGESNQPQHF.

This clone was observed once. V is TRBV20-1 and J is TRBJ1-1; D gene ambiguous. The CDR3 is made up of 14 amino acids. V lost 3 bases and J 3 bases, leaving 14 bases between the germline ends. Germline assignment: CDR1 DFQATT and CDR2 SNEGSKA (reference sequence). In DNA, the CDR3 is TGCAGTGCTAGTCTTCCGGGGTTCTACACTGAAGCTTTCTTT. It specifies CSASLPGFYTEAFF.

The chain joins TRBV4-2 to TRBJ2-5; D possibly corresponds to TRBD2 (5 bases). The germline V gene has CDR1 LGHNA and CDR2 YNFKEQ. Trimming took off 4 bases at V and 5 bases at J, with 14 bases between the two ends. This CDR3 region has 14 residues. In nucleotides, the CDR3 is TGTGCCAGCAGCCGGGCGGGTGCCGGGGAGACCCAGTACTTC. Translation gives CASSRAGAGETQYF.

The J gene is TRBJ1-6, the V gene TRBV19, with TRBD1 matching over 10 bases. This CDR3 spans 16 amino acids. Germline loops: CDR1 LNHDA, CDR2 SQIVND (reference sequence). The junction had 7 bases not matched to a gene; V was cut back by 5 bases and J by 6 bases. CDR3 nucleotides: TGTGCCAGTAGTTCCGAGGGACAGGGGCCTAATTCACCCCTCCACTTT. It specifies CASSSEGQGPNSPLHF.

J is TRBJ1-6 and V is TRBV4-2; D possibly corresponds to TRBD1 (5 bases). The CDR3 is 16 residues long. CDR1 LGHNA and CDR2 YNFKEQ come from the germline V gene. V dropped 4 bases and J dropped 5 bases, with 15 bases sitting between them. DNA of the CDR3: TGTGCCAGCAGCCCCCGGGCCAGGGCGGATAATTCACCCCTCCACTTT. This gives the protein CASSPRARADNSPLHF.

This chain uses TRBV18 with TRBJ2-1; D ambiguous. V gave up 0 bases and J gave up 5 bases, with 8 bases separating them. Germline CDR1 KGHSH, CDR2 LQKENI. The CDR3 spans 14 residues. CDR3 in amino acids: CASSPPPANNEQFF. The CDR3 region has the DNA TGTGCCAGCTCACCACCTCCCGCGAACAATGAGCAGTTCTTC. The full variable domain, rest sourced from reference TRBV18 and TRBJ2-1, is NAGVMQNPRHLVRRRGQEARLRCSPMKGHSHVYWYRQLPEEGLKFMVYLQKENIIDESGMPKERFSAEFPKEGPSILRIQQVVRGDSAAYFCASSPPPANNEQFFGPGTRLTVL.

The gene calls are TRBV18 and TRBJ1-1; 8 bases fit TRBD1. The CDR3 sequence is 16 residues long. J was trimmed by 1 base and V by 2 bases; bases with no gene match: 6. Per germline, CDR1 KGHSH and CDR2 LQKENI. The CDR3 DNA follows: TGTGCCAGCTCACCAGGGTTTGGACAGGGGAACACTGAAGCTTTCTTT. Translated: CASSPGFGQGNTEAFF.

In this sample, this clone turned up a few times. Other DNA sequences of this sample code for an identical CDR3. This chain uses TRBV15 with TRBJ2-5; perhaps TRBD2 as D (5 bases). This CDR3 is built from 14 residues. CDR1 LNHNV and CDR2 YYDKDF come from the germline V gene (reference sequence). Trimming took 0 bases from V and 2 from J, leaving 7 bases between them. CDR3 sequence: CATSRDRGQETQYF. The CDR3 DNA is TGTGCCACCAGCAGAGATCGGGGACAAGAGACCCAGTACTTC.

V gene TRBV11-1 combines with J gene TRBJ1-2, with TRBD1 as a possible D gene (6 bases). V gave up 5 bases and J gave up 1 base, with 14 bases separating them. CDR1 SGHAT and CDR2 FQDESV come from the germline V gene (reference sequence). The CDR3 runs to 15 residues. CDR3 DNA sequence: TGTGCCAGCAGCCACCCCAAGGGGGTTAACTATGGCTACACCTTC. It encodes CASSHPKGVNYGYTF.

This chain joins TRBV5-1 and TRBJ1-1, with 7 bases matching TRBD1. This CDR3 has 16 residues. Germline lookup yields CDR1 SGHRS and CDR2 YFSETQ. The V and J ends lost 4 bases and 0 bases, in that order; junction bases with no gene match: 9. CDR3 region: CASSPNTGDMNTEAFF. The CDR3 DNA reads as TGCGCCAGCAGCCCCAACACAGGGGACATGAACACTGAAGCTTTCTTT.

This chain links TRBV2 with TRBJ2-3; possibly TRBD2 for D (6 bases). The CDR3 is made up of 16 amino acids. The V gene's germline CDR1 is SNHLY and CDR2 FYNNEI. V lost 4 bases to trimming and J lost 7 bases, with 21 bases between them. The CDR3 DNA sequence: TGTGCCAGCAGTGCCGGGATAGCGGCCGCATCAAATACGCAGTATTTT. Translation: CASSAGIAAASNTQYF.

The chain couples TRBV5-8 to TRBJ1-4; 9 bases match TRBD1. This CDR3 contains 17 residues. CDR1 is SGHTS and CDR2 is YDEGEE in the germline V gene. V shed 2 bases, J shed 4 bases, and the junction held 9 bases outside the gene matches. CDR3 nucleotides: TGTGCCAGCAGCTTCGGGACAGGGTTAAAAAATAATGAAAAACTGTTTTTT. Amino acids: CASSFGTGLKNNEKLFF.

This sequence joins TRBV27 and TRBJ1-3; 7 nucleotides match TRBD1. This CDR3 comprises 17 residues. The ends lost 3 bases at V and 2 bases at J; junction bases unmatched: 10. CDR1 and CDR2 (germline): MNHEY, SMNVEV (reference sequence). CDR3: CASSFNPPTGAGNTIYF. The CDR3 DNA sequence: TGTGCCAGCAGTTTTAACCCCCCAACAGGGGCTGGAAACACCATATATTTT.

V is TRBV10-1 and J is TRBJ2-5; the match to TRBD2 covers 8 bases. The germline V gene has CDR1 WNHNN and CDR2 SYGVQD (reference sequence). V shed 2 bases, J shed 2 bases, and the junction held 4 bases outside the gene matches. The CDR3 has 15 amino acids. The CDR3 DNA follows: TGCGCCAGCAGTGAGAAGCGGGGGTTACAAGAGACCCAGTACTTC. Its protein is CASSEKRGLQETQYF.

This rearrangement joins TRBV19 to TRBJ1-1; 8 bases are a match to TRBD1. J was trimmed by 3 bases and V by 6 bases; bases with no gene match: 9. This CDR3 contains 15 residues. Per the germline V gene, CDR1 is LNHDA and CDR2 is SQIVND (reference sequence). The CDR3 protein is CASSPNPTGDTEAFF. The CDR3 nucleotides read TGTGCCAGTAGCCCAAACCCGACAGGGGACACTGAAGCTTTCTTT.